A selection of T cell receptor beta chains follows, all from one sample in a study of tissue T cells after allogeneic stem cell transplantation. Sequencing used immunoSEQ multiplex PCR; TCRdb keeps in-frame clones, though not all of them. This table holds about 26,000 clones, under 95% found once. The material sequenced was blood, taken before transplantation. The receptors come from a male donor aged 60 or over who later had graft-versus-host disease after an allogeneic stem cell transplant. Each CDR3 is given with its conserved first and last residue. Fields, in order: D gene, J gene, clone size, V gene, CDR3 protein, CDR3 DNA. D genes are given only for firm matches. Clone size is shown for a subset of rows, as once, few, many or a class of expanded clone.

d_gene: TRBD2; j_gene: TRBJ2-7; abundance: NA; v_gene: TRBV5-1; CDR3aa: CASSPGLAGSSYEQYF; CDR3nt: TGCGCCAGCAGCCCAGGACTAGCGGGAAGCTCCTACGAGCAGTACTTC
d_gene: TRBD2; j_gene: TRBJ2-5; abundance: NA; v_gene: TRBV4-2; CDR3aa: CASSQDLAGGPQETQYF; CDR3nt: TGTGCCAGCAGCCAAGATTTGGCGGGGGGGCCCCAAGAGACCCAGTACTTC
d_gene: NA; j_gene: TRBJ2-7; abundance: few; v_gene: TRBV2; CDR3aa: CASSERVLSYEQYF; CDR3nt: TGTGCCAGCAGTGAAAGGGTCCTTTCCTACGAGCAGTACTTC
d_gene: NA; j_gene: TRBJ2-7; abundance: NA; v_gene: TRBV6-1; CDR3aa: CASSEGLREYEQYF; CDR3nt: TGTGCCAGCAGTGAAGGACTCAGGGAGTACGAGCAGTACTTC
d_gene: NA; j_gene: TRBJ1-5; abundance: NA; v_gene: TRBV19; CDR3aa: CASSIEGPSNQPQHF; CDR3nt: TGTGCCAGTAGTATCGAGGGGCCAAGCAATCAGCCCCAGCATTTT
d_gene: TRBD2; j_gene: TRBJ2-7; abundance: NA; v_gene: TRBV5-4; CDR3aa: CASSLGGGSGSYEQYF; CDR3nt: TGTGCCAGCAGCTTAGGGGGGGGGAGCGGGAGCTACGAGCAGTACTTC
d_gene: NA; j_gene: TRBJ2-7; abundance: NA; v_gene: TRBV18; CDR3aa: CASSPVGAPYEQYF; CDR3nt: TGTGCCAGCTCACCAGTGGGGGCTCCCTACGAGCAGTACTTC
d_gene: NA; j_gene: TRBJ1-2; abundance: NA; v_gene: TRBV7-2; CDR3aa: CASSLRLWGGYTF; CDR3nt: TGTGCCAGCAGCTTAAGACTTTGGGGGGGCTACACCTTC
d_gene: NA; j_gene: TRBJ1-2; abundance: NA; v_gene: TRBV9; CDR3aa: CASSVGHRDYGYTF; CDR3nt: TGTGCCAGCAGCGTAGGGCACAGGGACTATGGCTACACCTTC
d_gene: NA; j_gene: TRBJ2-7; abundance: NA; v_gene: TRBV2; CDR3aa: CASTRETSYEQYF; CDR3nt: TGTGCCAGCACCCGGGAGACGAGCTACGAGCAGTACTTC
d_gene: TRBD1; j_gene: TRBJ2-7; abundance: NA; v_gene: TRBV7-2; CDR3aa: CASSPRTGSVSYEQYF; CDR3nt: TGTGCCAGCAGCCCGCGGACAGGGTCGGTTTCTTACGAGCAGTACTTC
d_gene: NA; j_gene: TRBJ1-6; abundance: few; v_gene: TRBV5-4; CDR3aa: CATSEGLANSPLHF; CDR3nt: TGTGCCACTTCGGAGGGGTTAGCCAATTCACCCCTCCACTTT
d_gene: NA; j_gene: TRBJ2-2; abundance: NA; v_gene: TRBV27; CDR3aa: CASSLMSISLTGELFF; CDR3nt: TGTGCCAGCAGTTTAATGAGCATTTCGTTGACCGGGGAGCTGTTTTTT
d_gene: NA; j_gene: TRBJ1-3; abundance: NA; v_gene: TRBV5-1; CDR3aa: CASSLAYGSGNTIYF; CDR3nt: TGCGCCAGCAGCTTGGCTTACGGGTCCGGAAACACCATATATTTT
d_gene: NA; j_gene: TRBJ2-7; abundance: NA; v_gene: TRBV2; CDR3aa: CASRLTEMYSYEQYF; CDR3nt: TGTGCCAGCAGATTGACAGAGATGTACTCCTACGAGCAGTACTTC
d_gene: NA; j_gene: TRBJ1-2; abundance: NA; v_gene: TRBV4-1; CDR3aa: CASSQRDVYGYTF; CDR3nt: TGCGCCAGCAGCCAAAGGGATGTGTATGGCTACACCTTC
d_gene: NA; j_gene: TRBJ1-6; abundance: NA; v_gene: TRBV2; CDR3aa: CASREDNIGPPLHF; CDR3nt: TGTGCCAGCAGGGAAGACAATATTGGTCCACCCCTCCACTTT
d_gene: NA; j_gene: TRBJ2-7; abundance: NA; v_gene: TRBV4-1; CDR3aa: CASSPPAGQGSYEQYF; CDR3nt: TGCGCCAGCAGCCCTCCTGCGGGACAAGGATCCTACGAGCAGTACTTC
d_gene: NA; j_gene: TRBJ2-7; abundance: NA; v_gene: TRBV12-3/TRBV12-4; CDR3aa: CASSLSTGAEQYF; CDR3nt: TGTGCCAGCAGTTTATCAACAGGTGCCGAGCAGTACTTC
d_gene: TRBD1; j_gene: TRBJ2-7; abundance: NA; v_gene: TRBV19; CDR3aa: CASRPGQSSYEQYF; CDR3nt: TGTGCCAGTAGGCCGGGACAGAGCTCCTACGAGCAGTACTTC
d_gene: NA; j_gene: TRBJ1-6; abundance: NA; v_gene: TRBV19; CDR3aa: CASSMTPSSYNSPLHF; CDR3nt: TGTGCCAGTAGTATGACTCCTAGCTCCTATAATTCACCCCTCCACTTT
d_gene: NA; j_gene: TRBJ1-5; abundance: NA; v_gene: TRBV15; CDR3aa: CATSREPVIANQPQHF; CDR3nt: TGTGCCACCAGCAGAGAGCCGGTCATAGCAAATCAGCCCCAGCATTTT
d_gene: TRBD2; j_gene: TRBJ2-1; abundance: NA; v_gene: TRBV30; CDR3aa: CAWSRGLAEQFF; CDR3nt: TGTGCCTGGAGCAGAGGACTAGCTGAGCAGTTCTTC
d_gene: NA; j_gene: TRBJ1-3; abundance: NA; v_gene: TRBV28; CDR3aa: CASSSNTIYF; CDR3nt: TGTGCCAGCAGTTCAAACACCATATATTTT
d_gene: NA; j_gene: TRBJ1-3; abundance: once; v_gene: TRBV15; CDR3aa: CATTTPNSGNTIYF; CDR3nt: TGTGCCACCACCACACCCAACTCTGGAAACACCATATATTTT
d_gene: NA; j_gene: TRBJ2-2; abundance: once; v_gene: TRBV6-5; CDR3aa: CASSSSGNTGELFF; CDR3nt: TGTGCCAGCAGTTCCAGCGGAAACACCGGGGAGCTGTTTTTT
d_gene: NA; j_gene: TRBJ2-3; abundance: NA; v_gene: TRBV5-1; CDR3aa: CASSVTPPNLTPGGTQYF; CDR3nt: TGCGCCAGCAGCGTTACTCCTCCTAACCTAACCCCCGGCGGAACGCAGTATTTT